The present TCR beta chain was sequenced within a study of cytomegalovirus exposure and HLA in healthy donors (dated by TCRdb to 2016 to 2017). About the study as a whole: A later analysis indicated that the 130 or so validation repertoires were generated on the platform also employed for the approximately 700 repertoires of the first cohort. The study aimed to test whether cataloging public T cell receptors could reveal signatures of past pathogen exposure. Besides the first cohort of under 700 subjects, a separate validation cohort made up of 120 different subjects was used. To predict cytomegalovirus infection status, the study brought together high-throughput TCR immunosequencing, statistical association of individual TCRs with disease status, and machine learning.

With regard to this clone: Its antigen target is currently unknown. Base qualities were left out, and no much larger clone turns up one base away.

The library was generated by the immunoSEQ multiplex PCR assay. On the authors' methods: A statistical classification framework was developed to diagnose cytomegalovirus status using the catalog of TCR beta chain sequences. What TCRdb holds here is the immuneACCESS table cut down to in-frame rearrangements. Part of the clones is not present; checked against another copy, under half of the missing clones reflect an unresolved V gene, and the others are unexplained. V and J calls and clone size are those listed in that table; D and trimming were worked out from the DNA. This sample gives 250,000 to 300,000 clones in total; roughly 90% of them show up just once. The top ten constitute 0.37% of the sample. There are 14 amino acids in the CDR3, from cysteine to phenylalanine inclusive. The retained sequence is limited to the CDR3, 42 bases, with the frame set at the first base. CDR1 and CDR2 are read off the germline V gene (reference sequence) as GTSNPN and SVGIG. V is cut by 0 bases and J by 4 bases, and the space between the germline ends is 12 bases.

Donors formed part of the validation cohort, which comprised 120 or so subjects and was distinct from the first cohort of 666 subjects. The full study reports these points: In vitro tests confirmed that a few of the cytomegalovirus-associated TCR beta chains recognize cytomegalovirus antigens. The validation cohort had no HLA typing available for a later analysis, so co-occurrence within that cohort was assessed over all 120 or so repertoires. Cytomegalovirus status was reported to be diagnosed by the classifier with high specificity and sensitivity in both the original and validation cohorts. In the study, roughly 160 TCR beta chains were listed as associated with cytomegalovirus. The authors suggested that the approach could potentially be generalized to other disease states and immunological phenotypes. A later analysis found that TCRs clustered in the first cohort also tended to co-occur in the 120 or so validation repertoires, with about 94% of cluster scores above 0. Most TCR sequences were observed very rarely across donors, whereas some public TCRs were present in many individuals.

The sequence was collected from a woman aged 18-29 years in good health and CMV-seronegative. Input material: PBMCs. The receptor chain draws on TRBV30 and TRBJ1-2, with no D gene named confidently. The nucleotide sequence reads TGTGCCTGGAGTGTACCGGGATCCAGCTATGGCTACACCTTC. This encodes CAWSVPGSSYGYTF.